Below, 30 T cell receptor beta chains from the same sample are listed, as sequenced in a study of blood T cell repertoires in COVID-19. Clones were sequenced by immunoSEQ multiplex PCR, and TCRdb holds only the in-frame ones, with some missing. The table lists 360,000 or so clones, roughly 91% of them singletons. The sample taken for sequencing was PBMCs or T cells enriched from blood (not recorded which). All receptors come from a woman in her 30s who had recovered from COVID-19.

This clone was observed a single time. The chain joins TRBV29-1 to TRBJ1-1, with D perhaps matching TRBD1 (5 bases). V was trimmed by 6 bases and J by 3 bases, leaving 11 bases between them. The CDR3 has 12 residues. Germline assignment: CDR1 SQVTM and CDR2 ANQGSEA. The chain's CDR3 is CSVGTGYTEAFF. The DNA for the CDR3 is TGCAGCGTCGGGACTGGGTACACTGAAGCTTTCTTT.

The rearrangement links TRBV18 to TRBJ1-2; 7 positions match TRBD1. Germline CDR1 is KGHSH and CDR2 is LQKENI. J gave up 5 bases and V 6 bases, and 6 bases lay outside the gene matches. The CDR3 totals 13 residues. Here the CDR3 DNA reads TGTGCCAGCTCGCAGGGGACAGATTATGGCTACACCTTC. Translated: CASSQGTDYGYTF.

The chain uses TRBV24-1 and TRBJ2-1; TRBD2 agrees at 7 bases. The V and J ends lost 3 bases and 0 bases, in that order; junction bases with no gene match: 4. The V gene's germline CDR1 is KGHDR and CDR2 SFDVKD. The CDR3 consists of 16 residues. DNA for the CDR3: TGTGCCACCAGTGATCGACTAGCCGGCTCCTACAATGAGCAGTTCTTC. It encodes CATSDRLAGSYNEQFF.

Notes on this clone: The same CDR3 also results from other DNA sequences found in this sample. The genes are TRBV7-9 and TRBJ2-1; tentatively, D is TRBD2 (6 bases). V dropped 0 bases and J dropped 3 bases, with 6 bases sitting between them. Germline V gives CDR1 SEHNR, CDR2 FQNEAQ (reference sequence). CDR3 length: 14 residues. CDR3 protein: CASSLAGGYNEQFF. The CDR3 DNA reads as TGTGCCAGCAGCTTAGCGGGGGGCTACAATGAGCAGTTCTTC.

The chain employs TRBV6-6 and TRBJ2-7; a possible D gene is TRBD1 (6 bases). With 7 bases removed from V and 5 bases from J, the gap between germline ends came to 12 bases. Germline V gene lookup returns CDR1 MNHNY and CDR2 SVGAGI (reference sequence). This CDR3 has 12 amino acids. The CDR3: CASTRGNNEQYF. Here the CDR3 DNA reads TGTGCCAGCACCAGGGGTAACAACGAGCAGTACTTC.

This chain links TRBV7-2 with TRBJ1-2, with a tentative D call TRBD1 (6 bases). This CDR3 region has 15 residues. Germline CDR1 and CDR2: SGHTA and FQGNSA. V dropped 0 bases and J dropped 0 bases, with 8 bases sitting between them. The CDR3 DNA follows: TGTGCCAGCAGCTTAGCGACAGGAGCTAACTATGGCTACACCTTC. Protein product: CASSLATGANYGYTF.

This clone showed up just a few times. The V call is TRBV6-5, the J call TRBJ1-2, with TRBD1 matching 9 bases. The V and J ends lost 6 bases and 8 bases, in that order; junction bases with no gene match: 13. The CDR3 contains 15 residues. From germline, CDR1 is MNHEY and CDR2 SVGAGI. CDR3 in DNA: TGTGCCAGCAGCAGGATGAAACAGGGGGCCAACGGCTACACCTTC. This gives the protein CASSRMKQGANGYTF.

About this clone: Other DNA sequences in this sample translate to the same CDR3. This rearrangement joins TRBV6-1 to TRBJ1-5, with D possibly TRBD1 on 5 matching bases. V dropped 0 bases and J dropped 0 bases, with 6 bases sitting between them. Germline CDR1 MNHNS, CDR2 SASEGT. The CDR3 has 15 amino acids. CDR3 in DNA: TGTGCCAGCAGTGAAGCGGGGGGTAGCAATCAGCCCCAGCATTTT. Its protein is CASSEAGGSNQPQHF.

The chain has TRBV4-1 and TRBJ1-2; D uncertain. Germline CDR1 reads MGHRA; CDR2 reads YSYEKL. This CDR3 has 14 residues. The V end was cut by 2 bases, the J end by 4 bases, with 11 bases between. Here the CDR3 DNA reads TGCGCCAGCAGCCAATCCGGACTGGGCTATGGCTACACCTTC. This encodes CASSQSGLGYGYTF.

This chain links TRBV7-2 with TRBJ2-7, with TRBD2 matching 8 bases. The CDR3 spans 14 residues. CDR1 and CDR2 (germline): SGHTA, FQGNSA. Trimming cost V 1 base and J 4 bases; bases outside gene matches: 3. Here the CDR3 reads CASSLGGTSYEQYF. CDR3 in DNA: TGTGCCAGCAGCTTAGGAGGGACTAGTTACGAGCAGTACTTC.

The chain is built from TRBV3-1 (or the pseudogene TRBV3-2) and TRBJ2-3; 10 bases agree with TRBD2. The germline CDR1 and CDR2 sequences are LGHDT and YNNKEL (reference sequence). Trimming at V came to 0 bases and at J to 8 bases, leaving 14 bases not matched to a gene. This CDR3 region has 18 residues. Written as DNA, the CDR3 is TGTGCCAGCAGCCAAGATATCCGGGCTAGCGGGAGAGGGGGTACGCAGTATTTT. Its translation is CASSQDIRASGRGGTQYF.

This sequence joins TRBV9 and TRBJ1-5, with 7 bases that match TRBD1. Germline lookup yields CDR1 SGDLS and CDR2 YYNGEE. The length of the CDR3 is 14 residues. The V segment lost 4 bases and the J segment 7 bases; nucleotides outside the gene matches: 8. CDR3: CASSSHRGGQPQHF. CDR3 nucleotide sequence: TGTGCCAGCAGCTCCCACAGGGGAGGACAGCCCCAGCATTTT.

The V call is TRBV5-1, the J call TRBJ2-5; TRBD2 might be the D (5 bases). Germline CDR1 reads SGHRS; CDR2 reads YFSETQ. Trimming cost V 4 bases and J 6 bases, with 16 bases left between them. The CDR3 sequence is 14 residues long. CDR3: CASSPFEGAKTQYF. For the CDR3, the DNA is TGCGCCAGCAGCCCCTTCGAGGGCGCGAAGACCCAGTACTTC.

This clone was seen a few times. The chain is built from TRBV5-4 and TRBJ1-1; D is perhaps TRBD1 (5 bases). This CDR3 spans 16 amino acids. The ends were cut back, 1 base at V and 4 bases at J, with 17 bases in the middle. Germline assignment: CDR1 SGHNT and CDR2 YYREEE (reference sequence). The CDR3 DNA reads TGTGCCAGCAGCTTGATTGACCCGGGGGAGTCCACTGAAGCTTTCTTT. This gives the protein CASSLIDPGESTEAFF.

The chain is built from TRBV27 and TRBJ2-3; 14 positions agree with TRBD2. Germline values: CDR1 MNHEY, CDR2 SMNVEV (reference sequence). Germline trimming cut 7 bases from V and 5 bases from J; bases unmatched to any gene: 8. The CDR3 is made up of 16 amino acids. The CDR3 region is CASKGTGLAGGDTQYF. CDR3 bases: TGTGCCAGCAAGGGAACCGGACTAGCGGGAGGAGATACGCAGTATTTT.

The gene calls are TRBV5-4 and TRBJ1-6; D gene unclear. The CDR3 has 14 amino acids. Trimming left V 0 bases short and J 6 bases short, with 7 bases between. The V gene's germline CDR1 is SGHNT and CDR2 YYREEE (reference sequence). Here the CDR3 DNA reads TGTGCCAGCAGCTTGGGACATCGTAATTCACCCCTCCACTTT. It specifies CASSLGHRNSPLHF.

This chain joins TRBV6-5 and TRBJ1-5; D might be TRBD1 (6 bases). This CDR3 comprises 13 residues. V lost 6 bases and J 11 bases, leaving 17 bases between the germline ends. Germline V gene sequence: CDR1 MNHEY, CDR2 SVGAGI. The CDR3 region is CASSPRDRKAQHF. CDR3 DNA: TGTGCCAGCAGCCCCCGCGACAGGAAGGCCCAGCATTTT.

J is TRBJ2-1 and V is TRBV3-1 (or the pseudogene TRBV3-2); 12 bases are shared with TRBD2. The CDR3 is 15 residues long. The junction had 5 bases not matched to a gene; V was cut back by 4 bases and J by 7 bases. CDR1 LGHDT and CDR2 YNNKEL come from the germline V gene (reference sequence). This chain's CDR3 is CASSLTSGRKNEQFF. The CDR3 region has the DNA TGTGCCAGCAGCCTTACTAGCGGGAGGAAAAATGAGCAGTTCTTC.

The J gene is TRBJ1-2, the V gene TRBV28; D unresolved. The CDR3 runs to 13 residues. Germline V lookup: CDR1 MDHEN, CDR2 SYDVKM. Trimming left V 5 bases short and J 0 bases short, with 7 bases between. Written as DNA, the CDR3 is TGTGCCAGCAGTGACGACACTAACTATGGCTACACCTTC. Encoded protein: CASSDDTNYGYTF.

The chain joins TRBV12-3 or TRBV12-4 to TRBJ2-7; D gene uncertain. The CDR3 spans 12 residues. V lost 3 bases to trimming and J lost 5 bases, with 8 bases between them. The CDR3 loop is CASSLPWHEQYF. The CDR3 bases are TGTGCCAGCAGTTTGCCATGGCACGAGCAGTACTTC.

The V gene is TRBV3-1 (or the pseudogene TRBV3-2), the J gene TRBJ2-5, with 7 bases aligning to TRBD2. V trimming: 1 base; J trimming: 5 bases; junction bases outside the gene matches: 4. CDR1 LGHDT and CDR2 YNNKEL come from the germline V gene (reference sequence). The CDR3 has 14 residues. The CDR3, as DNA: TGTGCCAGCAGCCAAGGTGGCGGGGGTGAGACCCAGTACTTC. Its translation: CASSQGGGGETQYF.

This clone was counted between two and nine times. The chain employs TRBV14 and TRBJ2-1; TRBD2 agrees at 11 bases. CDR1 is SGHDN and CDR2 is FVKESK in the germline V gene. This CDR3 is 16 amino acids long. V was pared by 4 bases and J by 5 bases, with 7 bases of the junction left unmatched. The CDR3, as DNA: TGTGCCAGCAGCCGCCTACTAGCGGGGGAGAACAATGAGCAGTTCTTC. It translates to CASSRLLAGENNEQFF.

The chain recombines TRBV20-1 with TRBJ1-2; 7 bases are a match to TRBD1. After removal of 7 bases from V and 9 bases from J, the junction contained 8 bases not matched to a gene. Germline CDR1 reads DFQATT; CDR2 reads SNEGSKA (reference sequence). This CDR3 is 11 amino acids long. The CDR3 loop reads CSVKRQGSYTF. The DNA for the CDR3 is TGCAGTGTAAAGAGACAGGGTAGCTACACCTTC.

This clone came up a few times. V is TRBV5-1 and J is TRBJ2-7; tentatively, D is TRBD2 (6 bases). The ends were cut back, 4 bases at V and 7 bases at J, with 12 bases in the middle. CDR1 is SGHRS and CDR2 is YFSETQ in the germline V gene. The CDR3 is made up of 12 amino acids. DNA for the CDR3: TGCGCCAGCAGCGTCAGACTAGAGGAGCAGTACTTC. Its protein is CASSVRLEEQYF.

The CDR3 nucleotides are TGTGCCAGCGGGGGGACAGGGTTAGGCTACACCTTC. Its translation: CASGGTGLGYTF. V gene TRBV3-1 (or the pseudogene TRBV3-2) combines with J gene TRBJ1-2; 9 positions agree with TRBD1. V was pared by 8 bases and J by 8 bases, with 6 bases of the junction left unmatched. CDR3 length: 12 amino acids. Germline V gives CDR1 LGHDT, CDR2 YNNKEL (reference sequence).

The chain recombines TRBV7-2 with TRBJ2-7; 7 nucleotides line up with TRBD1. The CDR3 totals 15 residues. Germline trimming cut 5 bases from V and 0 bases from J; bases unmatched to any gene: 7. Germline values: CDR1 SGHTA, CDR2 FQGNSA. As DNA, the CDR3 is TGTGCCAGCAGCCCTACGACAGGGCCCTCCTACGAGCAGTACTTC. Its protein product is CASSPTTGPSYEQYF.

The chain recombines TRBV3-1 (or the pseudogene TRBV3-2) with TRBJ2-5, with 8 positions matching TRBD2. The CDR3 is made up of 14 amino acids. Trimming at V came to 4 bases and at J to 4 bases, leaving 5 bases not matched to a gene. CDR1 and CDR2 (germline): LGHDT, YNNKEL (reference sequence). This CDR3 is CASSLGLAGETQYF. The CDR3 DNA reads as TGTGCCAGCAGCCTTGGACTAGCAGGAGAGACCCAGTACTTC.

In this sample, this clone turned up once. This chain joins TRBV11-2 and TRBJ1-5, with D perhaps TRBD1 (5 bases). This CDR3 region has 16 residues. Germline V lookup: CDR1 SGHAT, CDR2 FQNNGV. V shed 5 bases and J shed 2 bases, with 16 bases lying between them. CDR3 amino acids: CASSPGGAFGNQPQHF. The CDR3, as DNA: TGTGCCAGCAGCCCCGGAGGGGCTTTTGGCAATCAGCCCCAGCATTTT.

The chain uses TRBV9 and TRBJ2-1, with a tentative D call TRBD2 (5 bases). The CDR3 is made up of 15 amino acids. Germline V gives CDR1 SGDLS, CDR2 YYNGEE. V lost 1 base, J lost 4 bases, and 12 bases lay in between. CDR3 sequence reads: CASSVSRTGYNEQFF. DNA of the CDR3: TGTGCCAGCAGCGTAAGCCGGACTGGGTACAATGAGCAGTTCTTC.

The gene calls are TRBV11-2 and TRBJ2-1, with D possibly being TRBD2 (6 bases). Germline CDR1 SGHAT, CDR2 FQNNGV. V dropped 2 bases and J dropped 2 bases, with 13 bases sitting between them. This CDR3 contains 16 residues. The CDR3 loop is CASSLWGGVTYNEQFF. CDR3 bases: TGTGCCAGCAGCTTATGGGGCGGGGTAACCTACAATGAGCAGTTCTTC.